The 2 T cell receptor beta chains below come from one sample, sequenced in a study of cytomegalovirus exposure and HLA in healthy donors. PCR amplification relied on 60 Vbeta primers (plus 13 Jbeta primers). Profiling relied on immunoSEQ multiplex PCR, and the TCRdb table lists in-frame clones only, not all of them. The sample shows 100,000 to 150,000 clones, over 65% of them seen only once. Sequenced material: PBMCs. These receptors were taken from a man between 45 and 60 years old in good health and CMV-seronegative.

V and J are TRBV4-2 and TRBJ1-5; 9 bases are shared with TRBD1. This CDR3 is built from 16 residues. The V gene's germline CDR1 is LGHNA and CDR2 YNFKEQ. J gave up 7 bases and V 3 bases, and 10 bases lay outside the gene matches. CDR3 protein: CASSQEPTGGRQPQHF. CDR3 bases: TGTGCCAGCAGCCAGGAGCCGACAGGGGGTAGGCAGCCCCAGCATTTT.

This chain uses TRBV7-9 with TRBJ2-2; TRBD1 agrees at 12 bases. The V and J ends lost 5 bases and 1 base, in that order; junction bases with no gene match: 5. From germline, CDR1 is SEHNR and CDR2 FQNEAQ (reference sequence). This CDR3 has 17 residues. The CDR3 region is CASSQGTGGLNTGELFF. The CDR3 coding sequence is TGTGCCAGCAGCCAAGGGACAGGGGGCTTGAACACCGGGGAGCTGTTTTTT.